The 15 T cell receptor beta chains presented below share a single source sample, sequenced in a study of OX40 agonist ivuxolimab in advanced cancers. Only in-frame clones appear in the TCRdb table, and some are missing; sequencing was by immunoSEQ multiplex PCR. The repertoire holds 71,000 or so clones, with 70% to 90% as singletons. The sequenced sample was CD4+ or CD8+ T cells sorted from blood, obtained in a trial of the OX40 agonist ivuxolimab. The receptors were sampled from an adult with an advanced solid tumor such as melanoma, head and neck, liver or kidney cancer.

This clone occurred a few times. This sequence joins TRBV27 and TRBJ2-5; TRBD2 agrees at 8 bases. The junction had 5 bases not matched to a gene; V was cut back by 6 bases and J by 2 bases. Looked up from germline, CDR1 is MNHEY and CDR2 is SMNVEV (reference sequence). The CDR3 is 14 amino acids. This CDR3 is CASSPGLGQETQYF. CDR3 sequence (DNA): TGTGCCAGCAGCCCGGGACTAGGGCAAGAGACCCAGTACTTC.

V gene TRBV25-1 combines with J gene TRBJ1-1; 9 nucleotides match TRBD1. Germline trimming cut 6 bases from V and 11 bases from J; bases unmatched to any gene: 16. The CDR3 has 15 residues. Germline V gene data show CDR1 as MGHDK and CDR2 as SYGVNS. The CDR3 loop is CASSPGQGLLEGAFF. The DNA for the CDR3 is TGTGCCAGCAGCCCCGGACAGGGGTTACTTGAGGGGGCTTTCTTT.

To note about this clone: One end of the junction varies from germline; a read error may be responsible. The genes are TRBV7-7 and TRBJ2-1, with 9 bases that match TRBD2. Germline CDR1 SSHAT, CDR2 FNYEAQ (reference sequence). This CDR3 is built from 14 residues. The DNA for the CDR3 is TGTGCTAGCAGCCCTCTGACTAGCGGCAATGAGCAGTTCTTC. It encodes CASSPLTSGNEQFF.

This clone was detected a few times. This chain uses TRBV14 with TRBJ2-1; TRBD2 matches at 12 bases. The CDR3 length is 15 residues. With 4 bases clipped from V and 6 bases from J, the junction kept 4 bases outside the gene matches. The germline V gene encodes CDR1 SGHDN and CDR2 FVKESK. CDR3 coding DNA: TGTGCCAGCAGCCGGGGACTAGCGGGTGCCAATGAGCAGTTCTTC. This gives the protein CASSRGLAGANEQFF.

The chain uses TRBV9 and TRBJ2-1; D is perhaps TRBD2 (6 bases). The CDR3 runs 16 residues. V was cut by 0 bases and J by 3 bases, with 13 bases left in between. The V gene's germline CDR1 is SGDLS and CDR2 YYNGEE. CDR3 region: CASSVEERAYYNEQFF. The CDR3 DNA reads as TGTGCCAGCAGCGTAGAAGAGCGGGCCTACTACAATGAGCAGTTCTTC.

Here the CDR3 DNA reads TGTGCCAGTAGTTCCCGGGGGGGCTCCTACAATGAGCAGTTCTTC. Its protein product is CASSSRGGSYNEQFF. This chain uses TRBV19 with TRBJ2-1, with 8 bases matching TRBD2. CDR1 is LNHDA, CDR2 SQIVND, per germline (reference sequence). This CDR3 has 15 amino acids. The J segment lost 0 bases and the V segment lost 5 bases, leaving 3 bases of the junction unmatched.

Turning to this clone: This sample includes further DNA sequences coding for the same CDR3. The chain has TRBV30 and TRBJ1-5; no clear D gene. There are 12 residues in the CDR3. CDR1 is GTSNPN and CDR2 is SVGIG in the germline V gene (reference sequence). V dropped 0 bases and J dropped 6 bases, with 6 bases sitting between them. As DNA, the CDR3 is TGTGCCTGGAGTGTAGGTGGTCAGCCCCAGCATTTT. It specifies CAWSVGGQPQHF.

The chain combines TRBV27 with TRBJ1-3; D perhaps matches TRBD1 (5 bases). Between the trimmed V and J ends, which lost 5 bases and 0 bases, there was a span of 11 bases. From germline, CDR1 is MNHEY and CDR2 SMNVEV (reference sequence). CDR3 length equals 15 residues. CDR3 in DNA: TGTGCCAGCAGTCCCACGGGGGGCTCTGGAAACACCATATATTTT. It codes for CASSPTGGSGNTIYF.

The V gene is TRBV28, the J gene TRBJ1-2, with 7 bases aligning to TRBD1. The CDR3 totals 14 residues. Per germline, CDR1 MDHEN and CDR2 SYDVKM. With V trimmed by 4 bases and J by 4 bases, 6 bases remained unmatched. CDR3 bases: TGTGCCAGCAGTTATAGGGGGCGCGGCTATGGCTACACCTTC. It specifies CASSYRGRGYGYTF.

The chain combines TRBV28 with TRBJ2-1, with D perhaps TRBD1 (5 bases). Germline V lookup: CDR1 MDHEN, CDR2 SYDVKM. This CDR3 is built from 15 residues. V was trimmed by 4 bases and J by 12 bases, leaving 22 bases between them. The CDR3 sequence: CASSSAGQGTGRQFF. CDR3 DNA sequence: TGTGCCAGCAGTTCTGCTGGGCAGGGTACTGGAAGGCAGTTCTTC. Using reference TRBV28 and TRBJ2-1 for the parts outside the CDR3, the full variable domain is DVKVTQSSRYLVKRTGEKVFLECVQDMDHENMFWYRQDPGLGLRLIYFSYDVKMKEKGDIPEGYSVSREKKERFSLILESASTNQTSMYLCASSSAGQGTGRQFFGPGTRLTVL.

The J gene is TRBJ2-3, the V gene TRBV13; 8 nucleotides agree with TRBD2. Losses at the gene ends were 2 bases for V and 4 bases for J; bases not matched to a gene: 8. Germline CDR1 PRHDT, CDR2 FYEKMQ (reference sequence). There are 16 residues in the CDR3. Written as DNA, the CDR3 is TGTGCCAGCAGCTTAAAGGTAGCGGGATCCCCAGATACGCAGTATTTT. It encodes CASSLKVAGSPDTQYF.

The rearrangement uses TRBV7-2 and TRBJ1-2; D is uncertain. This CDR3 comprises 13 residues. V lost 0 bases, J lost 4 bases, and 6 bases lay in between. In germline, CDR1 is SGHTA, CDR2 FQGNSA. CDR3 sequence reads: CASSLAGIYGYTF. The CDR3 region has the DNA TGTGCCAGCAGCTTAGCAGGTATCTATGGCTACACCTTC.

Regarding this clone: Germline is not matched at one junction end, which may reflect a read error. The V call is TRBV7-7, the J call TRBJ2-1; D is possibly TRBD1 (6 bases). The CDR3 extends over 15 amino acids. CDR1 is SSHAT and CDR2 is FNYEAQ in the germline V gene (reference sequence). The CDR3 DNA reads as TGTGCTAGCAGCTTAGGTAGGGGGTCCTACAATGAGCAGTTCTTC. The encoded protein is CASSLGRGSYNEQFF.

This clone was seen a single time. The chain is built from TRBV5-1 and TRBJ1-4; D may be TRBD1 (5 bases). Between the trimmed V and J ends, which lost 6 bases and 0 bases, there was a span of 9 bases. Germline V gene data show CDR1 as SGHRS and CDR2 as YFSETQ. The CDR3 loop spans 14 amino acids. CDR3 DNA: TGCGCCAGCAAGGGGCCCCCAACTAATGAAAAACTGTTTTTT. This translates into CASKGPPTNEKLFF.

This chain connects TRBV6-6 to TRBJ1-1; the D is unclear. The length of the CDR3 is 14 residues. The germline gives CDR1 MNHNY, CDR2 SVGAGI (reference sequence). The ends were cut back, 3 bases at V and 3 bases at J, with 11 bases in the middle. The CDR3 DNA reads TGTGCCAGCAGTTATTCTAGCGGTGACACTGAAGCTTTCTTT. It codes for CASSYSSGDTEAFF.